This is a list of T cell receptor beta chains from one sample in a study of T cell changes during pregnancy in multiple sclerosis. The protocol was immunoSEQ multiplex PCR, while the TCRdb copy is restricted to in-frame clones and leaves out a portion. The sample carries tens of thousands of clones, 90% to 95% recorded once. The sequenced sample was peripheral blood, obtained in the second trimester of pregnancy. The receptors originated from a female donor in good health, enrolled as a control in a pregnancy study. Each CDR3 is given with its conserved first and last residue. The D gene is left open where the match is weak. Part of the rows lack a size; the others show once, few, many or a class for expanded clones.

j_gene	d_gene	v_gene	abundance	CDR3nt	CDR3aa
TRBJ2-1	-	TRBV6-1	-	TGTGCCAGCAGTGAACCGGAAGGACTCAATGAGCAGTTCTTC	CASSEPEGLNEQFF
TRBJ1-3	-	TRBV5-1	-	TGCGCCAGCAGCTTGGCAGGTTATGGAAACACCATATATTTT	CASSLAGYGNTIYF
TRBJ2-3	-	TRBV2	-	TGTGCCAGCGGTCCGGTGAGCACAGATACGCAGTATTTT	CASGPVSTDTQYF
TRBJ1-3	TRBD1	TRBV2	-	TGTGCCAGCAGTGAACGACAGGGGGTATTCTCTGGAAACACCATATATTTT	CASSERQGVFSGNTIYF
TRBJ2-7	TRBD2	TRBV15	-	TGTGCCACCAGCAGAGATTTTGGGACTAGACCCTACGAGCAGTACTTC	CATSRDFGTRPYEQYF
TRBJ1-4	TRBD1	TRBV4-1	-	TGCGCCAGCAGCCAACAGACAGGGACTAATGAAAAACTGTTTTTT	CASSQQTGTNEKLFF
TRBJ2-4	TRBD2	TRBV5-6	-	TGTGCCAGCAGCTCCGGGACTAGCGGGAGTGACATTCAGTACTTC	CASSSGTSGSDIQYF
TRBJ2-7	-	TRBV29-1	few	TGCAGCGTTGAGACAGCTGACTACGAGCAGTACTTC	CSVETADYEQYF
TRBJ2-3	TRBD2	TRBV29-1	-	TGCAGCGGGGGGAAACGGGGGGGACCCACAGATACGCAGTATTTT	CSGGKRGGPTDTQYF
TRBJ2-7	TRBD1	TRBV5-6	-	TGTGCCAGCAGCCCCGGGACAGGAGACTCCTACGAGCAGTACTTC	CASSPGTGDSYEQYF
TRBJ1-2	-	TRBV28	once	TGTGCAAGCAGCGGGGGTGGGGGCTATGGCTACACCTTC	CASSGGGGYGYTF
TRBJ1-5	TRBD1	TRBV2	-	TGTGCCAGCACCATGACAGGGGGAGGTCAGCCCCAGCATTTT	CASTMTGGGQPQHF
TRBJ2-1	TRBD2	TRBV5-4	once	TGTGCCAGCAGCACCTTGACTAGCGGGAGGTACAATGAGCAGTTCTTC	CASSTLTSGRYNEQFF
TRBJ1-1	-	TRBV7-9	-	TGTGCCAGCAGCTCGACAAAAAGCACTGAAGCTTTCTTT	CASSSTKSTEAFF
TRBJ2-5	-	TRBV19	-	TGTGCCAGTAGTATAGATGCGTCGAAGACCCAGTACTTC	CASSIDASKTQYF
TRBJ2-3	-	TRBV7-8	-	TGTGCCAGCAGCTCTCAAGCCACAGATACGCAGTATTTT	CASSSQATDTQYF
TRBJ2-2	TRBD1	TRBV27	-	TGTGCCAGCAGTTTATCGGGGAGGGGACAGGGGTTAACTACCGGGGAGCTGTTTTTT	CASSLSGRGQGLTTGELFF
TRBJ1-5	-	TRBV2	once	TGTGCCAGCAGTGAACAGGGGCTTAGCAATCAGCCCCAGCATTTT	CASSEQGLSNQPQHF
TRBJ2-7	-	TRBV10-3	-	TGTGCCATCAGCAGAGGCTCCTACGAGCAGTACTTC	CAISRGSYEQYF
TRBJ1-2	TRBD1	TRBV27	-	TGTGCCAGCAGTAGAGGACAGGGGACCCCGTTGGCTGGCTACACCTTC	CASSRGQGTPLAGYTF
TRBJ2-7	-	TRBV2	-	TGTGCCAGCAGTTCAACCTTTTTACAGCGGTACGAGCAGTACTTC	CASSSTFLQRYEQYF
TRBJ2-3	-	TRBV19	-	TGTGCCAGTAGTCCCGCCGAAGGGGCGTACACAGATACGCAGTATTTT	CASSPAEGAYTDTQYF
TRBJ1-2	TRBD1	TRBV5-1	-	TGCGCCAGCAGCCAGGGACAGGGGGATGGCTACACCTTC	CASSQGQGDGYTF
TRBJ2-7	-	TRBV2	-	TGTGCCAGCAGACCAAGCGGAGGGCTCCTCTACGAGCAGTACTTC	CASRPSGGLLYEQYF